This T cell receptor (beta chain) was profiled in a study of shared clonotypes between healthy human individuals. This CDR3 spans 12 amino acids. Trimming removed 4 bases from V and 8 bases from J, with 9 bases in between. Germline V lookup: CDR1 KGHSH, CDR2 LQKENI. Every contributor of samples was a Caucasian grown-up residing in Nashville, Tennessee. Memory CD4+ cells were the fraction left after CD45RA+ naive selection. Only in-frame clones appear in the TCRdb table, and some are missing; sequencing was by immunoSEQ multiplex PCR. The sample lists more than 2 million clones, approximately 96% occurring once. This clone was found once. Antigen unknown. Study-wide results and caveats: Clonotypes which were not shared had lower generation probabilities than clonotypes that all four donors shared. Tissue TCR repertoires likely differ from these blood-only repertoires.

The chain employs TRBV18 and TRBJ2-1; weak D call: TRBD1 (6 bases). The clonotype originates from a man aged 18 to 30 in good health. The sequencing input was naive CD4+ T cells sorted from blood. The sample's subset: CD45RA+ positively selected. CDR3 DNA: TGTGCCAGCTCACAACAGGGTGATGAGCAGTTCTTC. Translated: CASSQQGDEQFF.